These 15 T cell receptor beta chains originate from one sample sequenced in a study of blood T cells in healthy people across ages. A second PCR of roughly 7 to 11 cycles used a sample-barcoded 5' primer and a J-beta primer mix. TCRdb re-analysed the 5' RACE reads in MiXCR, keeping a single row per CDR3 protein. Of fewer than 1,000,000 distinct CDR3 sequences listed, under 45% are singletons. Material for sequencing was blood. All receptors derive from a man aged 55 to 70 in good health.

This clonotype was seen only once. This chain links TRBV9 with TRBJ2-3; TRBD2 matches at 8 bases. J lost 3 bases, V lost 0 bases, and 9 bases had no gene match. The CDR3 is 17 residues long. Germline loops: CDR1 SGDLS, CDR2 YYNGEE. The CDR3 reads CASSVAQGPGGTDTQYF. CDR3 sequence (DNA): TGTGCCAGCAGCGTAGCTCAAGGGCCGGGAGGGACAGATACGCAGTATTTT.

The chain carries TRBV7-2 and TRBJ1-2; 9 nucleotides match TRBD1. The CDR3 runs 14 residues. The ends lost 6 bases at V and 9 bases at J; junction bases unmatched: 11. Per the germline V gene, CDR1 is SGHTA and CDR2 is FQGNSA. CDR3 sequence reads: CASRRDRAPGSYTF. The CDR3 DNA is TGTGCCAGCAGGCGGGACAGGGCGCCGGGGAGCTACACCTTC.

The CDR3 reads CASRSGEKLFF. In DNA form, the CDR3 reads TGTGCCAGCAGGTCAGGGGAAAAACTGTTTTTT. This sequence joins TRBV6-5 and TRBJ1-4; D may be TRBD1 (5 bases). Germline V gene data show CDR1 as MNHEY and CDR2 as SVGAGI. The V and J ends lost 6 bases and 8 bases respectively, with 7 bases between them. This CDR3 spans 11 amino acids.

The genes are TRBV12-3 or TRBV12-4 and TRBJ2-1, with D tentatively TRBD1 (5 bases). V was trimmed by 8 bases and J by 1 base, leaving 12 bases between them. The CDR3 is made up of 14 amino acids. CDR3 in amino acids: CASADRGSYNEQFF. In DNA form, the CDR3 reads TGTGCCAGCGCCGATAGGGGTTCCTACAATGAGCAGTTCTTC.

J is TRBJ2-1 and V is TRBV12-3 or TRBV12-4, with D unclear. The V and J ends lost 2 bases and 9 bases respectively, with 8 bases between them. The CDR3 is 12 amino acids. CDR3 sequence reads: CASSLIQSEQFF. In DNA, the CDR3 is TGTGCCAGCAGTTTAATCCAAAGTGAGCAGTTCTTC.

V gene TRBV10-3 combines with J gene TRBJ2-5; no reliable D call. The V and J ends lost 4 bases and 2 bases respectively, with 20 bases between them. Germline assignment: CDR1 ENHRY and CDR2 SYGVKD. The CDR3 contains 17 residues. The CDR3 sequence is CAISGDPGHLGQETQYF. The CDR3 DNA reads as TGTGCCATCAGTGGGGATCCGGGCCATCTGGGGCAAGAGACCCAGTACTTC.

Turning to this clonotype: This may arise from a read error, as a much more abundant clone is one base away. CDR3 DNA: TGCGCCAGCAGCCAAGCTCTGGCTAGCGCTACCTACGAGCAGTACTTC. Translated, it gives CASSQALASATYEQYF. The V and J genes are TRBV4-1 and TRBJ2-7; tentative D call: TRBD2 (6 bases). This CDR3 comprises 16 residues. Per the germline V gene, CDR1 is MGHRA and CDR2 is YSYEKL. V was trimmed by 1 base and J by 2 bases, leaving 15 bases between them.

The chain employs TRBV5-1 and TRBJ1-6; 8 nucleotides align to TRBD1. Germline V gene sequence: CDR1 SGHRS, CDR2 YFSETQ. The CDR3 totals 14 residues. The junction had 6 bases not matched to a gene; V was cut back by 4 bases and J by 9 bases. The CDR3 region is CASSGWDRLSPLHF. Here the CDR3 DNA reads TGCGCCAGCAGCGGATGGGACAGGCTTTCACCCCTCCACTTT.

Only a few counts were recorded for this clonotype. The chain combines TRBV30 with TRBJ1-2; 9 bases align to TRBD1. The CDR3 totals 13 residues. Germline loops: CDR1 GTSNPN, CDR2 SVGIG (reference sequence). The V segment lost 3 bases and the J segment 8 bases; nucleotides outside the gene matches: 7. CDR3 nucleotide sequence: TGTGCCTGGAGCGAAGGACAGGGGAGCGGCTACACCTTC. It specifies CAWSEGQGSGYTF.

The chain combines TRBV4-3 with TRBJ2-5, with 8 bases matching TRBD1. CDR3 length equals 15 residues. CDR1 LGHNA and CDR2 YSLEER come from the germline V gene. V lost 3 bases, J lost 0 bases, and 3 bases stayed unmatched. The CDR3 region is CASSQGDRYQETQYF. The DNA for the CDR3 is TGCGCCAGCAGCCAGGGGGACAGGTACCAAGAGACCCAGTACTTC.

The chain recombines TRBV29-1 with TRBJ2-7, with D tentatively TRBD2 (7 bases). The germline V gene has CDR1 SQVTM and CDR2 ANQGSEA. The CDR3 length is 12 residues. Trimming removed 8 bases from V and 10 bases from J, with 21 bases in between. The CDR3 coding sequence is TGCAGCATAGTGGGGGGGCAAGAGATCCAGTACTTC. Its translation: CSIVGGQEIQYF.

The chain is built from TRBV24-1 and TRBJ1-2; no clear D gene. CDR3 length: 14 amino acids. CDR1 and CDR2 (germline): KGHDR, SFDVKD. V was cut by 2 bases and J by 7 bases, with 13 bases left in between. CDR3 sequence (DNA): TGTGCCACCAGTGATTGGGGAAACCCGGGTGGCTACACCTTC. Translation: CATSDWGNPGGYTF.

The V call is TRBV20-1, the J call TRBJ1-2; tentative D call: TRBD1 (5 bases). Trimming took 1 base from V and 4 from J, leaving 13 bases between them. The V gene's germline CDR1 is DFQATT and CDR2 SNEGSKA (reference sequence). The CDR3 runs to 14 residues. CDR3 amino acids: CSARGGGTAYGYTF. CDR3 nucleotide sequence: TGCAGTGCTAGAGGGGGTGGGACGGCCTATGGCTACACCTTC.

In this sample, this clonotype turned up a few times. This rearrangement joins TRBV7-2 to TRBJ2-5; D uncertain. With the DNA end fitting TRBJ2-7 better, the J assignment may be wrong. Germline lookup yields CDR1 SGHTA and CDR2 FQGNSA. There are 14 residues in the CDR3. The CDR3 nucleotides read TGTGCCAGCAGCCTCCATCCTTGGGCGGACGAGCAGTACTTC. Translating gives CASSLHPWADEQYF.

This chain joins TRBV12-3 or TRBV12-4 and TRBJ1-5, with D possibly TRBD1 on 5 matching bases. V shed 3 bases and J shed 3 bases, with 12 bases lying between them. The CDR3 is 15 amino acids. The chain's CDR3 is CASSFKTAYNQPQHF. CDR3 sequence (DNA): TGTGCCAGCAGTTTTAAGACAGCCTACAATCAGCCCCAGCATTTT.